A selection of T cell receptor beta chains follows, all from one sample in a study of read filtering for tumor transcriptome and immune sequencing. TCRdb reanalysed the reads using MiXCR and keeps one entry per CDR3 protein. Counted here are around 41,000 distinct CDR3 sequences, approximately 10% occurring once; the ten biggest clones make up about 30%. The specimen sequenced was a population of CD138-negative cells sorted from bone marrow. These TCRs come from a donor at least 40 years old with multiple myeloma. Each CDR3 is given with its conserved first and last residue. A D gene is named only where the DNA matches it firmly. Expanded clones are given a class, and other clones once, few, many or no size at all.

abundance: many; d_gene: NA; j_gene: TRBJ1-5; v_gene: TRBV6-6; CDR3nt: TGTGCCAGCAGTTCCGGACAAGGGGAAAGCAATCAGCCCCAGCATTTT; CDR3aa: CASSSGQGESNQPQHF
abundance: many; d_gene: NA; j_gene: TRBJ2-1; v_gene: TRBV6-1; CDR3nt: TGTGCCAGCAGTGTGGCGAGCGGTTATGAGCAGTTCTTC; CDR3aa: CASSVASGYEQFF
abundance: many; d_gene: NA; j_gene: TRBJ2-1; v_gene: TRBV21-1; CDR3nt: TGTGCCTCCCCCGGGACAGAATACAATGAGCAGTTCTTC; CDR3aa: CASPGTEYNEQFF
abundance: many; d_gene: NA; j_gene: TRBJ2-7; v_gene: TRBV20-1; CDR3nt: TGCAGTGCTCCCCAGCGACTAGACGAGCAGTACTTC; CDR3aa: CSAPQRLDEQYF
abundance: NA; d_gene: TRBD2; j_gene: TRBJ2-5; v_gene: TRBV7-2; CDR3nt: TGTGCCAGCATTATTAGCGGGGGGGTGGAGACCCAGTACTTC; CDR3aa: CASIISGGVETQYF
abundance: many; d_gene: NA; j_gene: TRBJ1-1; v_gene: TRBV20-1; CDR3nt: TGCAGTGCTGAACTACAGCTTGAAGCTTTCTTT; CDR3aa: CSAELQLEAFF
abundance: many; d_gene: TRBD1; j_gene: TRBJ1-1; v_gene: TRBV7-8; CDR3nt: TGTGCCAGCAGCTCCTCACAGGGGTGGGAGGTAGCTTTCTTT; CDR3aa: CASSSSQGWEVAFF
abundance: many; d_gene: NA; j_gene: TRBJ2-3; v_gene: TRBV29-1; CDR3nt: TGCAGCGTCGGACTCAAAGGTAGACCAGATACGCAGTATTTT; CDR3aa: CSVGLKGRPDTQYF
abundance: many; d_gene: TRBD2; j_gene: TRBJ2-3; v_gene: TRBV20-1; CDR3nt: TGCAGTGCTGGGGGGAGCGGGGGGGCAGATACGCAGTATTTT; CDR3aa: CSAGGSGGADTQYF
abundance: many; d_gene: NA; j_gene: TRBJ1-1; v_gene: TRBV7-9; CDR3nt: TGTGCCAGCAGCGGGGGACCTCACGGAGAAGCTTTCTTT; CDR3aa: CASSGGPHGEAFF
abundance: many; d_gene: NA; j_gene: TRBJ2-1; v_gene: TRBV9; CDR3nt: TGTGCCAGCAGTGACCGCGGGACAAGCTACAATGAGCAGTTCTTC; CDR3aa: CASSDRGTSYNEQFF
abundance: many; d_gene: NA; j_gene: TRBJ2-1; v_gene: TRBV25-1; CDR3nt: TGTGCCAGCAGGGGGATGACCGGGGATGATGAGCAGTTCTTC; CDR3aa: CASRGMTGDDEQFF
abundance: many; d_gene: NA; j_gene: TRBJ2-2; v_gene: TRBV7-6; CDR3nt: TGTGCCAGCAGCCCGCTACCGACAGGCAGTGGGGAGCTGTTTTTT; CDR3aa: CASSPLPTGSGELFF
abundance: many; d_gene: NA; j_gene: TRBJ2-7; v_gene: TRBV25-1; CDR3nt: TGTGCCAGCAGTGAATTTGGCCCGGGCCACGAGCAGTACTTC; CDR3aa: CASSEFGPGHEQYF
abundance: many; d_gene: NA; j_gene: TRBJ1-2; v_gene: TRBV29-1; CDR3nt: TGCAGCGTTGCGTCTGGCGGAGGATATGGCTACACCTTC; CDR3aa: CSVASGGGYGYTF